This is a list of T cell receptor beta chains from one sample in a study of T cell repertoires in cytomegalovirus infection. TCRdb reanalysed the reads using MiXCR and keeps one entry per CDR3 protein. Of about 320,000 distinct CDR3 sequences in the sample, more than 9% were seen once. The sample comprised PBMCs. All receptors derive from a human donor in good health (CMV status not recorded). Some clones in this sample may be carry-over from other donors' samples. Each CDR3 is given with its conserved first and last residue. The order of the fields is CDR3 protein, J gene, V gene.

CDR3: CASSTRTGQPQHF
J: TRBJ1-5
V: TRBV19

CDR3: CASSQGGQPSPHNEQFF
J: TRBJ2-1
V: TRBV7-2

CDR3: CASSLESGIAFF
J: TRBJ1-1
V: TRBV7-9

CDR3: CATSDRGQGNEKLFF
J: TRBJ1-4
V: TRBV24-1

CDR3: CASSLDSRAINEKLFF
J: TRBJ1-4
V: TRBV7-2

CDR3: CSAGDRVKTEAFF
J: TRBJ1-1
V: TRBV20-1

CDR3: CASSQGVAGGSNQPQHF
J: TRBJ1-5
V: TRBV4-3

CDR3: CASSLDPTATEAFF
J: TRBJ1-1
V: TRBV7-2

CDR3: CSAREAAGGYEQYF
J: TRBJ2-7
V: TRBV20-1

CDR3: CASSFPSGGYNEQFF
J: TRBJ2-1
V: TRBV7-9

CDR3: CASRAGGSYEQYF
J: TRBJ2-7
V: TRBV5-4

CDR3: CAISESAGEQYF
J: TRBJ2-7
V: TRBV10-3

CDR3: CASSNFDRVEGYTF
J: TRBJ1-2
V: TRBV7-9

CDR3: CASSAGGRTNSPLHF
J: TRBJ1-6
V: TRBV19

CDR3: CASSLSGEETQYF
J: TRBJ2-5
V: TRBV28

CDR3: CATSRDRYGTGLVSNQPQHF
J: TRBJ1-5
V: TRBV15

CDR3: CASSRDSKSGYTF
J: TRBJ1-2
V: TRBV7-2

CDR3: CASSLIGKSNQPQHF
J: TRBJ1-5
V: TRBV11-2

CDR3: CASSLAGWRETQYF
J: TRBJ2-5
V: TRBV7-2

CDR3: CSVEGVPGQTSWRETQYF
J: TRBJ2-5
V: TRBV29-1

CDR3: CAISESFPGLAGEEEF
J: TRBJ2-7
V: TRBV10-3

CDR3: CAISQSGQGQNSPLHF
J: TRBJ1-6
V: TRBV10-3

CDR3: CASSSRGGAYEQYF
J: TRBJ2-7
V: TRBV7-2

CDR3: CASSKTGLAVQYQETQYF
J: TRBJ2-5
V: TRBV7-2

CDR3: CASSRLAGTTDTQYF
J: TRBJ2-3
V: TRBV6-2/TRBV6-3

CDR3: CSARVPGARTETQYF
J: TRBJ2-5
V: TRBV20-1

CDR3: CASNYEKYSNQPQHF
J: TRBJ1-5
V: TRBV19

CDR3: CASSYGQISNQPQHF
J: TRBJ1-5
V: TRBV6-2/TRBV6-3

CDR3: CASSGPSYEQYF
J: TRBJ2-7
V: TRBV6-6

CDR3: CASSPDSRADTQYF
J: TRBJ2-3
V: TRBV11-2

CDR3: CASSPVQGKPTNYGYTF
J: TRBJ1-2
V: TRBV11-2

CDR3: CASRRYSDTEAFF
J: TRBJ1-1
V: TRBV6-2/TRBV6-3

CDR3: CASSSTGGVGETQYF
J: TRBJ2-5
V: TRBV7-9

CDR3: CASRNASGGFREQFF
J: TRBJ2-1
V: TRBV6-2/TRBV6-3

CDR3: CASSQTLRGNNQPQHF
J: TRBJ1-5
V: TRBV4-3

CDR3: CASTILGAGRGSGANVLTF
J: TRBJ2-6
V: TRBV6-2/TRBV6-3